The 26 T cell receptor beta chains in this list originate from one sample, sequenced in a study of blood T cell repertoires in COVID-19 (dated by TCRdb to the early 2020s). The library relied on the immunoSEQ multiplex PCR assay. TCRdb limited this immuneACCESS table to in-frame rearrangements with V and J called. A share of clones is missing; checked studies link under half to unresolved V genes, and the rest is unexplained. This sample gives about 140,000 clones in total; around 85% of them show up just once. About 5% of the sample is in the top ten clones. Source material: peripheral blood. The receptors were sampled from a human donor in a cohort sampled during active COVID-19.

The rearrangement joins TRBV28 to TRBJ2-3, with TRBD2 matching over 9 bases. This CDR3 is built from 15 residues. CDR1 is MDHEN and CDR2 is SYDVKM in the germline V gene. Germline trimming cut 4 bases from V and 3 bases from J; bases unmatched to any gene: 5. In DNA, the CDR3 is TGTGCCAGCAGTTCGAGCGGGGGGATAACAGATACGCAGTATTTT. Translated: CASSSSGGITDTQYF.

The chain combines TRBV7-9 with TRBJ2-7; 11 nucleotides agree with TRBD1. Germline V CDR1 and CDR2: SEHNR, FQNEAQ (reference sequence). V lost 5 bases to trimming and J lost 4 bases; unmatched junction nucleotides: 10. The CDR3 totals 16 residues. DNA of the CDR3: TGTGCCAGCAGCGCAAGGGCGGGACAGGGGGTTTACGAGCAGTACTTC. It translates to CASSARAGQGVYEQYF.

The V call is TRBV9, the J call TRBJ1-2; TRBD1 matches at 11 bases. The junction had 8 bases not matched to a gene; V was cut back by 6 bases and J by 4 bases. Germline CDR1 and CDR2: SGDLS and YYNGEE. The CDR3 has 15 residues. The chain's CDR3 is CASTDGTGGVYGYTF. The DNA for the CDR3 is TGTGCCAGCACGGACGGGACAGGGGGAGTCTATGGCTACACCTTC.

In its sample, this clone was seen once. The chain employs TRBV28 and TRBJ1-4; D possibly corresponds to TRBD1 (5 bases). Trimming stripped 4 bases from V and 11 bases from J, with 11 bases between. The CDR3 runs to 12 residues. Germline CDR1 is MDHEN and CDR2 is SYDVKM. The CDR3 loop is CASSSGGEKLFF. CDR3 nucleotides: TGTGCCAGCAGTTCAGGAGGGGAGAAACTGTTTTTT.

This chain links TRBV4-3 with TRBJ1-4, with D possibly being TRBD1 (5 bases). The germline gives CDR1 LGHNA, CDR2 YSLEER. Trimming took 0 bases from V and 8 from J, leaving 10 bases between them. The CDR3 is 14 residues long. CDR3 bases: TGCGCCAGCAGCCAAGATCGGGGGTGGGAAAAACTGTTTTTT. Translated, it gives CASSQDRGWEKLFF.

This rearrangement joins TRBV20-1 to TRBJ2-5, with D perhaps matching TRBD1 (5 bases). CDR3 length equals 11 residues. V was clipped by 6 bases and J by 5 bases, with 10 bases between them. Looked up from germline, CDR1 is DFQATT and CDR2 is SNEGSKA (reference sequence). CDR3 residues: CSAGAGETQYF. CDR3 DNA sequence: TGCAGTGCAGGGGCTGGGGAGACCCAGTACTTC.

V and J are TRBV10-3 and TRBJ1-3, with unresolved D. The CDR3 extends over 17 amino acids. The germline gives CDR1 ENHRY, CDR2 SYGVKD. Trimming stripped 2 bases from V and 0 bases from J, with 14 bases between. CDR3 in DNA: TGTGCCATCAGTGAGGTGCGCACCCGGAGCTCTGGAAACACCATATATTTT. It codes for CAISEVRTRSSGNTIYF.

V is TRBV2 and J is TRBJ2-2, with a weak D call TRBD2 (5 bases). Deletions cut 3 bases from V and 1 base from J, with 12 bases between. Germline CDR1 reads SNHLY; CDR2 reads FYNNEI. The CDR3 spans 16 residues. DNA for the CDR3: TGTGCCAGCAGTGACCCCCCTAGCCAGAACACCGGGGAGCTGTTTTTT. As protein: CASSDPPSQNTGELFF.

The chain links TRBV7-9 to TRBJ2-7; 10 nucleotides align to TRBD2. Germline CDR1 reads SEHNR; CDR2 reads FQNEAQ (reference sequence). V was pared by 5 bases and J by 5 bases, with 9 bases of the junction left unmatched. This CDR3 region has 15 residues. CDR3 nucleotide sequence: TGTGCCAGCAGCCTAATAGCGGGGGGTATCGACGAGCAGTACTTC. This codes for CASSLIAGGIDEQYF.

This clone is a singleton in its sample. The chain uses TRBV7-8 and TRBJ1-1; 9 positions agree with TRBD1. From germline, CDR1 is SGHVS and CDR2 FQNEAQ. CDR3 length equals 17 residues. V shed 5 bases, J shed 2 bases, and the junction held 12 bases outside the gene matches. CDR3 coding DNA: TGTGCCAGCAGCCGATCCGGACAGGGGTTTGGTAACACTGAAGCTTTCTTT. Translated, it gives CASSRSGQGFGNTEAFF.

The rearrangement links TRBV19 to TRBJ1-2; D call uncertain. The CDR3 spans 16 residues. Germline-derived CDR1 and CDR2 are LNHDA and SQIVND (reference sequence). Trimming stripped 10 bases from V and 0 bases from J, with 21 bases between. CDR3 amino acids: CATSPLGTEANYGYTF. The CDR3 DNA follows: TGTGCCACTTCCCCCCTGGGCACAGAAGCTAACTATGGCTACACCTTC.

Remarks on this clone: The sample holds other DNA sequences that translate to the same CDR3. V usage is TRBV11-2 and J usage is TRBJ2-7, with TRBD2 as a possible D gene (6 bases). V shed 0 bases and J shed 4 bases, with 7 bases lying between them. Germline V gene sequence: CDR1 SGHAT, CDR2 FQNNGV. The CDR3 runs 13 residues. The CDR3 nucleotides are TGTGCCAGCAGCTTAGATCGGGAGTACGAGCAGTACTTC. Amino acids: CASSLDREYEQYF.

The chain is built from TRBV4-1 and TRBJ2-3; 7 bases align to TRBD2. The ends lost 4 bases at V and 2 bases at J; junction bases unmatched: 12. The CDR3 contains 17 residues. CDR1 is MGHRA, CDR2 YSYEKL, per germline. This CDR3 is CASSRSGTGGATDTQYF. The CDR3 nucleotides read TGCGCCAGCAGCCGGAGCGGGACCGGAGGGGCCACAGATACGCAGTATTTT.

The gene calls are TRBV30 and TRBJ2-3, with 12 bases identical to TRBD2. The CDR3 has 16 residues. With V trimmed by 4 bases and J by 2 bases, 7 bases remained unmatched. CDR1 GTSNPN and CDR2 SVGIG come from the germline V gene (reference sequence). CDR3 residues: CAWNGLAGTTTDTQYF. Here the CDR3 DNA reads TGTGCCTGGAACGGACTAGCGGGGACTACCACAGATACGCAGTATTTT.

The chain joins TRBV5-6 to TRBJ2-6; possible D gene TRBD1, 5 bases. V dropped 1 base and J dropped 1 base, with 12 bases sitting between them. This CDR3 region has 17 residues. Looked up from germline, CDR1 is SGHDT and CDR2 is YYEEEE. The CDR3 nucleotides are TGTGCCAGCAGCTTGACAGGAACCCATTCTGGGGCCAACGTCCTGACTTTC. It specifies CASSLTGTHSGANVLTF.

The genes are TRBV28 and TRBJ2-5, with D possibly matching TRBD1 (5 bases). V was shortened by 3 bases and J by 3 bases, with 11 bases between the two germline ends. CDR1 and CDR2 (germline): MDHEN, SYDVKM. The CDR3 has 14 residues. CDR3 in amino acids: CASSFQGREETQYF. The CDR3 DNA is TGTGCCAGCAGTTTTCAGGGCAGGGAAGAGACCCAGTACTTC.

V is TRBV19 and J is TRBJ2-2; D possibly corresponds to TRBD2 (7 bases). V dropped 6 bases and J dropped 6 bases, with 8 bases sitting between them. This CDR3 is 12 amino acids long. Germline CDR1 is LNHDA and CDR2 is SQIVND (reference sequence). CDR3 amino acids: CASRGGPGELFF. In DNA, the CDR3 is TGTGCCAGTAGGGGGGGGCCCGGGGAGCTGTTTTTT.

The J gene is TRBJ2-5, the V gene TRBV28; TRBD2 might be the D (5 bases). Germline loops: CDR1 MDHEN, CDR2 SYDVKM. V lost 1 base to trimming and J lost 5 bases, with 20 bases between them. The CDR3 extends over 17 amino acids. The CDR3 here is CASSLFGLREGGETQYF. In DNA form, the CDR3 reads TGTGCCAGCAGTTTATTTGGGTTACGTGAGGGCGGGGAGACCCAGTACTTC.

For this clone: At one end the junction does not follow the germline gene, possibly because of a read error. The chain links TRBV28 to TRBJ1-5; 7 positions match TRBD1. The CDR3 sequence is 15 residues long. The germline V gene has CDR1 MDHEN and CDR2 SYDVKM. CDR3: CASSYNRGRDQPQHF. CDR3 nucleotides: TGTGCCAGTAGTTATAACAGGGGCAGGGATCAGCCCCAGCATTTT.

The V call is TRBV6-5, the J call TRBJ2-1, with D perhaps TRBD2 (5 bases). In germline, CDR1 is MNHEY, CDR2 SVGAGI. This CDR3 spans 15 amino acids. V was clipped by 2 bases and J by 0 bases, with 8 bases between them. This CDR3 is CASSYTGVSYNEQFF. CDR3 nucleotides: TGTGCCAGCAGTTACACCGGGGTCTCCTACAATGAGCAGTTCTTC.

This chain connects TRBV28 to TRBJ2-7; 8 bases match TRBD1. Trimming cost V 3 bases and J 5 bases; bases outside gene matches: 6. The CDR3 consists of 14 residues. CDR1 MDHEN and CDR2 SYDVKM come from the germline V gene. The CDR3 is CASSLDRVEDEQYF. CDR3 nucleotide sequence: TGTGCCAGCAGTTTGGACAGGGTCGAGGACGAGCAGTACTTC. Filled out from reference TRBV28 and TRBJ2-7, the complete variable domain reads DVKVTQSSRYLVKRTGEKVFLECVQDMDHENMFWYRQDPGLGLRLIYFSYDVKMKEKGDIPEGYSVSREKKERFSLILESASTNQTSMYLCASSLDRVEDEQYFGPGTRLTVT.

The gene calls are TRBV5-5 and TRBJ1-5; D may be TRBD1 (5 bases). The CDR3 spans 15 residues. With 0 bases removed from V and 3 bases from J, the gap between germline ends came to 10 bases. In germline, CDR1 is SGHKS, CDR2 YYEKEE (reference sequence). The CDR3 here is CASSLDEGVNQPQHF. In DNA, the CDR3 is TGTGCCAGCAGCTTGGATGAAGGGGTCAATCAGCCCCAGCATTTT.

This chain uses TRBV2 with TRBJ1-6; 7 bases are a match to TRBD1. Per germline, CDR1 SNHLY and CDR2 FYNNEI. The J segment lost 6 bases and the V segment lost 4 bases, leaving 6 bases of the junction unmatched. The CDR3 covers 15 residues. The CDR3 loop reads CASSGAGGFNSPLHF. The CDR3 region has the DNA TGTGCCAGCAGTGGAGCAGGGGGTTTTAATTCACCCCTCCACTTT.

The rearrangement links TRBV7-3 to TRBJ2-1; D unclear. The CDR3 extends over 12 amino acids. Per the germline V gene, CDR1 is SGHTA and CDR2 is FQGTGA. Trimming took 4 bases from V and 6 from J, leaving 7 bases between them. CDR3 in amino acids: CASSSQSNEQFF. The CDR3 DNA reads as TGTGCCAGCAGCTCCCAATCCAATGAGCAGTTCTTC.

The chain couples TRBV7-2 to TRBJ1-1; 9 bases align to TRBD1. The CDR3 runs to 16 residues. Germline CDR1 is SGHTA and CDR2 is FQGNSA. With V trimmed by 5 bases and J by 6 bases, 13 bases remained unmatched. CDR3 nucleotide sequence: TGTGCCAGCAGCGGGCCGGGACAGGGACTAAGGGCTGAAGCTTTCTTT. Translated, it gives CASSGPGQGLRAEAFF.

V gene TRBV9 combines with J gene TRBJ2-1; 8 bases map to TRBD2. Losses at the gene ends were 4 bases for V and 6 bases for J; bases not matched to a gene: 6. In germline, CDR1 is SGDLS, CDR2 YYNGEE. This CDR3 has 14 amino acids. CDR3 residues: CASSPGLARNEQFF. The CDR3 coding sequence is TGTGCCAGCAGCCCAGGACTAGCTCGCAATGAGCAGTTCTTC.